Following are 30 T cell receptor beta chains from one sample sequenced in a study of cytomegalovirus exposure and HLA in healthy donors. This PCR relied on a set of 60 Vbeta primers and 13 Jbeta primers. Data came from immunoSEQ multiplex PCR; TCRdb stores just in-frame clones and leaves some out. The table has approximately 170,000 clones, 62% seen once. Material for sequencing was PBMCs. Source of these receptors: a middle-aged man in good health and CMV-seronegative.

The chain carries TRBV29-1 and TRBJ2-7; D might be TRBD1 (6 bases). CDR1 is SQVTM, CDR2 ANQGSEA, per germline. The CDR3 extends over 12 amino acids. CDR3 sequence reads: CRRSRGDYEQYF. The CDR3 DNA reads TGCCGGCGAAGCAGGGGCGACTACGAGCAGTACTTC.

This clone was recorded a few times. The rearrangement joins TRBV4-1 to TRBJ1-4, with D possibly TRBD1 on 5 matching bases. Germline V gene sequence: CDR1 MGHRA, CDR2 YSYEKL. The CDR3 runs to 15 residues. Trimming took 4 bases from V and 7 from J, leaving 16 bases between them. CDR3 protein: CASSRGTGDLEKLFF. CDR3 DNA: TGCGCCAGCAGCCGCGGGACGGGCGACCTTGAAAAACTGTTTTTT.

The J gene is TRBJ2-3, the V gene TRBV7-9; 8 bases match TRBD2. The germline CDR1 and CDR2 sequences are SEHNR and FQNEAQ (reference sequence). The CDR3 has 15 amino acids. V shed 7 bases, J shed 1 base, and the junction held 7 bases outside the gene matches. The CDR3 protein is CASTTGLARTDTQYF. The CDR3 coding sequence is TGTGCCAGCACAACTGGACTAGCCCGCACAGATACGCAGTATTTT.

The gene calls are TRBV7-8 and TRBJ2-5; 8 bases match TRBD1. Germline loops: CDR1 SGHVS, CDR2 FQNEAQ. The length of the CDR3 is 17 residues. Trimming at V came to 3 bases and at J to 3 bases, leaving 12 bases not matched to a gene. The CDR3 region has the DNA TGTGCCAGCAGCTTTGTCAAGGCAGGGGGCGTCGAAGAGACCCAGTACTTC. Its protein product is CASSFVKAGGVEETQYF.

V and J are TRBV11-2 and TRBJ1-1; D gene uncertain. The V gene lost 0 bases and the J gene lost 4 bases, with 18 bases spanning the gap. Per the germline V gene, CDR1 is SGHAT and CDR2 is FQNNGV. CDR3 length: 17 residues. CDR3: CASSLDLSVVRGTEAFF. CDR3 DNA sequence: TGTGCCAGCAGCTTAGATCTGTCAGTGGTGAGAGGCACTGAAGCTTTCTTT.

The CDR3 bases are TGTGCCAGCAGCTTACTAGCGGGGGGGCCCACCGGGGAGCTGTTTTTT. Residues: CASSLLAGGPTGELFF. The rearrangement links TRBV7-2 to TRBJ2-2, with 12 bases that match TRBD2. CDR3 size: 16 residues. Germline V gene data show CDR1 as SGHTA and CDR2 as FQGNSA. The V and J ends lost 2 bases and 4 bases, in that order; junction bases with no gene match: 2.

The gene calls are TRBV30 and TRBJ2-5; D not certain. V lost 0 bases and J lost 1, with 9 bases in between. This CDR3 region has 14 residues. CDR1 and CDR2 from the germline V gene are GTSNPN and SVGIG (reference sequence). The DNA for the CDR3 is TGTGCCTGGAGTGTATCAGGTCTCCAAGAGACCCAGTACTTC. Protein sequence: CAWSVSGLQETQYF. The variable domain in full, completed from reference TRBV30 and TRBJ2-5, reads SQTIHQWPATLVQPVGSPLSLECTVEGTSNPNLYWYRQAAGRGLQLLFYSVGIGQISSEVPQNLSASRPQDRQFILSSKKLLLSDSGFYLCAWSVSGLQETQYFGPGTRLLVL.

This chain connects TRBV25-1 to TRBJ1-5; 8 nucleotides agree with TRBD1. CDR1 is MGHDK and CDR2 is SYGVNS in the germline V gene. V was clipped by 4 bases and J by 5 bases; unmatched bases: 4. The CDR3 spans 14 residues. The CDR3 loop is CASSGTGPYQPQHF. For the CDR3, the DNA is TGTGCCAGCAGTGGGACAGGGCCCTATCAGCCCCAGCATTTT.

V is TRBV5-1 and J is TRBJ2-2; 9 positions match TRBD2. The junction had 3 bases not matched to a gene; V was cut back by 1 base and J by 5 bases. The length of the CDR3 is 15 residues. Germline V gene sequence: CDR1 SGHRS, CDR2 YFSETQ. The CDR3 protein is CASSLTAGGTGELFF. Written as DNA, the CDR3 is TGCGCCAGCAGCTTGACGGCGGGGGGGACCGGGGAGCTGTTTTTT. Using reference TRBV5-1 and TRBJ2-2 for the parts outside the CDR3, the full variable domain is KAGVTQTPRYLIKTRGQQVTLSCSPISGHRSVSWYQQTPGQGLQFLFEYFSETQRNKGNFPGRFSGRQFSNSRSEMNVSTLELGDSALYLCASSLTAGGTGELFFGEGSRLTVL.

Points on this clone: One junction end disagrees with the germline gene, perhaps due to a read error. V is TRBV5-4 and J is TRBJ2-7; 11 bases agree with TRBD2. Germline V gene lookup returns CDR1 SGHNT and CDR2 YYREEE (reference sequence). This CDR3 contains 15 residues. The CDR3 nucleotides are TGTGCCAGCAGCACGATACTAGCGGGGGAATACGAGCAGCACTTC. Translated, it gives CASSTILAGEYEQHF.

The rearrangement joins TRBV10-3 to TRBJ2-3, with TRBD2 identical over 8 bases. V shed 6 bases and J 3 bases; nucleotides not matched to a gene: 8. CDR3 length: 15 amino acids. The germline V gene has CDR1 ENHRY and CDR2 SYGVKD. The CDR3 here is CAISFSGDPTDTQYF. The CDR3 DNA reads TGTGCCATCAGCTTTAGCGGGGATCCTACAGATACGCAGTATTTT.

The chain joins TRBV7-2 to TRBJ2-5, with 8 bases fitting TRBD2. The germline V gene has CDR1 SGHTA and CDR2 FQGNSA. The length of the CDR3 is 14 residues. J lost 5 bases, V lost 4 bases, and 6 bases had no gene match. CDR3 amino acids: CASSSGLAGETQYF. CDR3 nucleotide sequence: TGTGCCAGCAGCTCCGGACTAGCCGGGGAGACCCAGTACTTC.

The genes are TRBV5-1 and TRBJ1-1, with 7 positions matching TRBD1. V dropped 0 bases and J dropped 4; count of bases not matched to a gene: 6. The CDR3 is 15 amino acids. Per germline, CDR1 SGHRS and CDR2 YFSETQ. CDR3 region: CASSLAPGGSTEAFF. CDR3 sequence (DNA): TGCGCCAGCAGCTTGGCCCCAGGGGGAAGCACTGAAGCTTTCTTT. Together with reference TRBV5-1 and TRBJ1-1, the CDR3 gives the full variable domain: KAGVTQTPRYLIKTRGQQVTLSCSPISGHRSVSWYQQTPGQGLQFLFEYFSETQRNKGNFPGRFSGRQFSNSRSEMNVSTLELGDSALYLCASSLAPGGSTEAFFGQGTRLTVV.

A few counts support this clone. The chain is built from TRBV2 and TRBJ1-5; a weak D match, TRBD1 (6 bases). Germline CDR1 is SNHLY and CDR2 is FYNNEI. The V end lost 3 bases, the J end lost 4 bases, and 13 bases lay between the germline ends. The CDR3 has 15 amino acids. The CDR3 DNA reads as TGTGCCAGCAGTGATCAGGACAGCAAGAATCAGCCCCAGCATTTT. Encoded protein: CASSDQDSKNQPQHF. The complete variable domain, with remaining parts taken from reference TRBV2 and TRBJ1-5, reads EPEVTQTPSHQVTQMGQEVILRCVPISNHLYFYWYRQILGQKVEFLVSFYNNEISEKSEIFDDQFSVERPDGSNFTLKIRSTKLEDSAMYFCASSDQDSKNQPQHFGDGTRLSIL.

V and J are TRBV6-1 and TRBJ1-4, with 7 positions matching TRBD1. Losses at the gene ends were 3 bases for V and 2 bases for J; bases not matched to a gene: 3. Germline-derived CDR1 and CDR2 are MNHNS and SASEGT. The CDR3 has 15 residues. The CDR3 spells CASSEDRSTNEKLFF. CDR3 sequence (DNA): TGTGCCAGCAGTGAGGACAGGTCCACTAATGAAAAACTGTTTTTT.

The chain links TRBV2 to TRBJ1-2; D may be TRBD1 (5 bases). The CDR3 has 13 amino acids. Per the germline V gene, CDR1 is SNHLY and CDR2 is FYNNEI. The germline V and J ends were trimmed by 4 bases and 7 bases, with 13 bases remaining between them. The CDR3 DNA follows: TGTGCCAGCAGTGCAGACAAGGGGCCTGGCTACACCTTC. Translated: CASSADKGPGYTF.

The chain joins TRBV30 to TRBJ2-1; possible D gene TRBD2, 5 bases. In germline, CDR1 is GTSNPN, CDR2 SVGIG (reference sequence). Trimming pared 5 bases from V and 0 bases from J, leaving 17 bases between. The CDR3 totals 16 residues. Written as DNA, the CDR3 is TGTGCCTGGGCCAGATCCTTAGGGAGCTCCTACAATGAGCAGTTCTTC. This gives the protein CAWARSLGSSYNEQFF.

This rearrangement joins TRBV10-3 to TRBJ2-1; 7 bases line up with TRBD2. Germline V gives CDR1 ENHRY, CDR2 SYGVKD. The CDR3 has 16 amino acids. V lost 0 bases and J lost 9; bases outside the gene matches: 11. The CDR3: CAISESELADGGEQFF. In nucleotides, the CDR3 is TGTGCCATCAGTGAGTCTGAGCTAGCGGACGGGGGTGAGCAGTTCTTC.

The chain uses TRBV28 and TRBJ2-3; 7 bases agree with TRBD2. The length of the CDR3 is 14 residues. CDR1 is MDHEN and CDR2 is SYDVKM in the germline V gene. Losses at the gene ends were 8 bases for V and 0 bases for J; bases not matched to a gene: 5. In DNA, the CDR3 is TGTGCCAGCCTTAGCGGGCCCAGCACAGATACGCAGTATTTT. This gives the protein CASLSGPSTDTQYF.

The chain has TRBV4-2 and TRBJ2-2; D is ambiguous. The CDR3 spans 11 residues. In germline, CDR1 is LGHNA, CDR2 YNFKEQ. V was trimmed by 11 bases and J by 7 bases, leaving 11 bases between them. In nucleotides, the CDR3 is TGTGCCTCAACAGAGTTCGGGGAGCTGTTTTTT. Protein sequence: CASTEFGELFF.

This chain links TRBV6-5 with TRBJ1-5; 7 nucleotides agree with TRBD1. CDR3 size: 15 residues. J lost 3 bases, V lost 8 bases, and 10 bases had no gene match. Germline assignment: CDR1 MNHEY and CDR2 SVGAGI. CDR3 nucleotide sequence: TGTGCCAGCGGGATAGGACAGGCCTTCAATCAGCCCCAGCATTTT. As protein: CASGIGQAFNQPQHF.

This clone came up a few times. The V call is TRBV2, the J call TRBJ2-1; 12 bases are shared with TRBD1. Germline CDR1 is SNHLY and CDR2 is FYNNEI. V lost 4 bases to trimming and J lost 7 bases; unmatched junction nucleotides: 8. The CDR3 contains 16 residues. The DNA for the CDR3 is TGTGCCAGCAGTGGACCGGGACAGGGGGCTGTTAATGAGCAGTTCTTC. It translates to CASSGPGQGAVNEQFF.

This clone was recorded once. CDR3 sequence reads: CASSYGTGYYNEQFF. The CDR3 DNA is TGTGCCAGCAGTTACGGGACAGGATACTACAATGAGCAGTTCTTC. J is TRBJ2-1 and V is TRBV6-6, with TRBD1 matching 8 bases. The junction had 3 bases not matched to a gene; V was cut back by 2 bases and J by 3 bases. Germline CDR1 reads MNHNY; CDR2 reads SVGAGI (reference sequence). The CDR3 length is 15 residues.

The J gene is TRBJ2-7, the V gene TRBV7-8, with 10 bases fitting TRBD2. The germline CDR1 and CDR2 sequences are SGHVS and FQNEAQ. This CDR3 region has 16 residues. V shed 4 bases and J 2 bases; nucleotides not matched to a gene: 8. The CDR3 region is CASSYKTSGPTYEQYF. Written as DNA, the CDR3 is TGTGCCAGCAGCTACAAGACTAGCGGGCCTACCTACGAGCAGTACTTC.

J is TRBJ2-3 and V is TRBV2; 8 bases fit TRBD1. This CDR3 spans 15 amino acids. Germline CDR1 SNHLY, CDR2 FYNNEI. The V and J ends lost 5 bases and 3 bases, in that order; junction bases with no gene match: 7. The CDR3 bases are TGTGCCAGCAGTCATGGACAGGGAGTAACAGATACGCAGTATTTT. It specifies CASSHGQGVTDTQYF.

In its sample, this clone was seen a few times. The chain links TRBV12-5 to TRBJ1-2; D unclear. Germline lookup yields CDR1 LGHNT and CDR2 FRNRAP. This CDR3 has 12 amino acids. The V and J ends lost 0 bases and 6 bases respectively, with 5 bases between them. CDR3 bases: TGTGCTAGTGGTTTGGTAGAGGATGGCTACACCTTC. Its protein product is CASGLVEDGYTF.

The chain joins TRBV12-5 to TRBJ1-4; maybe TRBD1 (6 bases). This CDR3 has 14 residues. Trimming cost V 7 bases and J 7 bases, with 16 bases left between them. Germline loops: CDR1 LGHNT, CDR2 FRNRAP. CDR3 residues: CASAHPRGLEKLFF. The CDR3 DNA reads as TGTGCTAGTGCTCACCCCAGGGGCCTTGAAAAACTGTTTTTT.

V and J are TRBV9 and TRBJ2-7; tentatively, D is TRBD1 (6 bases). The CDR3 covers 14 residues. V was trimmed by 5 bases and J by 0 bases, leaving 12 bases between them. Germline values: CDR1 SGDLS, CDR2 YYNGEE. This chain's CDR3 is CASRYRENSYEQYF. CDR3 DNA sequence: TGTGCCAGCAGATACAGGGAAAACTCCTACGAGCAGTACTTC.

This clone was seen a few times. The chain combines TRBV30 with TRBJ1-1, with unresolved D. V was pared by 8 bases and J by 3 bases, with 16 bases between. Germline V CDR1 and CDR2: GTSNPN, SVGIG (reference sequence). The CDR3 contains 13 residues. The CDR3, as DNA: TGTGCCACCCGGACTGGGCTGGACACTGAAGCTTTCTTT. Amino acid sequence: CATRTGLDTEAFF.

The V call is TRBV7-2, the J call TRBJ1-5; D unclear. The V end was cut by 4 bases, the J end by 1 base, with 11 bases between. In germline, CDR1 is SGHTA, CDR2 FQGNSA. The CDR3 extends over 15 amino acids. CDR3 in DNA: TGTGCCAGCAGCTCGGGAGGAGGAAGCAATCAGCCCCAGCATTTT. Translation: CASSSGGGSNQPQHF. The entire variable domain, with the rest obtained from reference TRBV7-2 and TRBJ1-5, is as follows: GAGVSQSPSNKVTEKGKDVELRCDPISGHTALYWYRQSLGQGLEFLIYFQGNSAPDKSGLPSDRFSAERTGGSVSTLTIQRTQQEDSAVYLCASSSGGGSNQPQHFGDGTRLSIL.